These T cell receptor beta chains were read from a single sample in a study of STAT5B mutations in CD4+ large granular lymphocyte leukemia. TCRdb's table, derived via immunoSEQ multiplex PCR, lists solely in-frame clones and lacks some. The table includes 30,000 to 40,000 clones, 75% to 85% detected once. Sequences were obtained from CD4+ T cells from blood buffy coats. These TCRs come from a human donor in good health. Each CDR3 is given with its conserved first and last residue. Fields, in order: CDR3 length, clone size, V gene, D gene, J gene, CDR3 protein, CDR3 DNA. D genes are given only for firm matches. Not every row has a clone size; where given, it reads once, few, many or a size class.

18	.	TRBV7-9	.	TRBJ1-4	CASSLGLLGGLLNEKLFF	TGTGCCAGCAGCTTAGGGCTTCTCGGGGGGCTGTTAAATGAAAAACTGTTTTTT
12	.	TRBV10-3	TRBD1	TRBJ1-6	CATGQEISPLHF	TGTGCCACGGGACAGGAGATTTCACCCCTCCACTTT
13	.	TRBV18	.	TRBJ2-5	CASSPGPSETQYF	TGTGCCAGCTCACCAGGGCCTTCAGAGACCCAGTACTTC
14	once	TRBV11-2	.	TRBJ1-6	CASSTRVGDSPLHF	TGTGCCAGCAGCACCAGGGTTGGGGATTCACCCCTCCACTTT
17	few	TRBV14	TRBD1	TRBJ2-2	CASSQDRGTGATGELFF	TGTGCCAGCAGCCAAGATCGGGGGACAGGAGCCACCGGGGAGCTGTTTTTT
16	few	TRBV28	TRBD1	TRBJ2-5	CASSLATGTGRETQYF	TGTGCCAGCAGTTTGGCCACCGGGACAGGGAGGGAGACCCAGTACTTC
14	few	TRBV5-1	TRBD2	TRBJ2-3	CASSSGLDLDTQYF	TGCGCCAGCAGCTCGGGACTAGACTTAGATACGCAGTATTTT
16	.	TRBV9	TRBD1	TRBJ2-1	CASSVDPGQGGTGQFF	TGTGCCAGCAGCGTAGACCCCGGACAGGGGGGGACGGGGCAGTTCTTC
15	.	TRBV13	.	TRBJ1-2	CASSNREKTYYGYTF	TGTGCCAGCAGCAATCGGGAAAAAACCTACTATGGCTACACCTTC
15	once	TRBV5-3	.	TRBJ2-1	CARSSNTGLNNEQFF	TGTGCCAGAAGCTCAAACACGGGACTGAACAATGAGCAGTTCTTC
15	.	TRBV28	.	TRBJ2-7	CASSSPGQSSYEQYF	TGTGCCAGCAGTTCACCGGGACAAAGCTCCTACGAGCAGTACTTC
11	once	TRBV7-2	.	TRBJ2-1	CASSLKAEQFF	TGTGCCAGCAGCTTAAAGGCAGAGCAGTTCTTC
12	.	TRBV28	.	TRBJ2-5	CASSSTGLTQYF	TGTGCCAGCAGTTCCACAGGGCTTACTCAGTACTTC
15	.	TRBV7-2	TRBD1	TRBJ1-4	CASSPTGGLGEKLFF	TGTGCCAGCAGCCCGACAGGGGGTTTGGGTGAAAAACTGTTTTTT
15	once	TRBV13	.	TRBJ1-2	CASVQAGRSHYGYTF	TGTGCCAGCGTGCAGGCGGGTAGATCCCACTATGGCTACACCTTC
14	few	TRBV2	TRBD1	TRBJ1-4	CASNRDSYSEKLFF	TGTGCCAGCAATCGGGACAGCTATAGTGAAAAACTGTTTTTT
13	once	TRBV10-1	.	TRBJ1-3	CASSVVSGNTIYF	TGCGCCAGCAGTGTAGTCTCTGGAAACACCATATATTTT
12	.	TRBV28	.	TRBJ2-2	CASSLGTGELFF	TGTGCCAGCAGTTTAGGAACCGGGGAGCTGTTTTTT
12	.	TRBV19	.	TRBJ2-2	CASRSHAGELFF	TGTGCCAGTAGATCGCACGCCGGGGAGCTGTTTTTT
16	.	TRBV7-9	.	TRBJ1-2	CASSLMRHSRGYGYTF	TGTGCCAGCAGCTTAATGAGGCACTCTCGGGGCTATGGCTACACCTTC
13	.	TRBV6-5	.	TRBJ1-2	CASSYAGDGGYTF	TGTGCCAGCAGTTACGCCGGGGATGGTGGCTACACCTTC
15	.	TRBV6-1	.	TRBJ1-1	CASSERGGGEAEAFF	TGTGCCAGCAGTGAAAGGGGGGGCGGGGAAGCTGAAGCTTTCTTT
15	few	TRBV11-1	.	TRBJ1-1	CASSTPSGVNTEAFF	TGTGCCAGCAGCACACCCAGCGGGGTGAACACTGAAGCTTTCTTT
16	few	TRBV19	.	TRBJ1-2	CASRHDLGSYPYGYTF	TGTGCCAGTCGCCATGACCTCGGGTCATATCCCTATGGCTACACCTTC
12	few	TRBV30	.	TRBJ1-1	CAWARGGPEAFF	TGTGCCTGGGCCCGGGGGGGACCTGAAGCTTTCTTT
15	.	TRBV5-4	TRBD2	TRBJ2-1	CASSLRTSDYNEQFF	TGTGCCAGCAGCTTGCGGACTAGCGATTACAATGAGCAGTTCTTC
15	.	TRBV10-1	.	TRBJ1-5	CASRKDRFSNQPQHF	TGCGCCAGCAGGAAAGACAGGTTTAGCAATCAGCCCCAGCATTTT
14	.	TRBV11-3	.	TRBJ2-2	CASRVGRATGELFF	TGTGCCAGCAGAGTCGGTAGAGCCACCGGGGAGCTGTTTTTT
15	.	TRBV5-6	.	TRBJ1-1	CASSYGGRAHTEAFF	TGTGCCAGCAGTTACGGGGGCCGTGCTCACACTGAAGCTTTCTTT
15	once	TRBV5-4	TRBD1	TRBJ1-2	CASSFAQGSNYGYTF	TGTGCCAGCAGCTTCGCACAGGGGAGTAACTATGGCTACACCTTC